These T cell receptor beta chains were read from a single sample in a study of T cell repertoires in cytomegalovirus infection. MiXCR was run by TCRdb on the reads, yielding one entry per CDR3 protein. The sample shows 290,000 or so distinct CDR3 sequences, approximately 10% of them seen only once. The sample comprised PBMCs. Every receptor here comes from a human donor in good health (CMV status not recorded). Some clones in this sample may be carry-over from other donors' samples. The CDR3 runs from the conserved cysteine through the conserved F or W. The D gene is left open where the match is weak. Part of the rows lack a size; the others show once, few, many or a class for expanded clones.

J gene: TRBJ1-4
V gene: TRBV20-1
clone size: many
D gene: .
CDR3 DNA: TGCAGTGCTAGGCTATCCGGGACACCCTGGAAAGAAAAACTGTTTTTT
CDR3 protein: CSARLSGTPWKEKLFF

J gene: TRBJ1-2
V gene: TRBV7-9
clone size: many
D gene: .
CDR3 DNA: TGTGCCAGCAGCTTCCAGGGCTATGGCTACACCTTC
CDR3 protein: CASSFQGYGYTF

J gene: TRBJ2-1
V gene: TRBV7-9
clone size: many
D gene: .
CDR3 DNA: TGTGCCAGCAGCTTAGTGTGGGAACGCTCCTACAATGAGCAGTTCTTC
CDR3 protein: CASSLVWERSYNEQFF

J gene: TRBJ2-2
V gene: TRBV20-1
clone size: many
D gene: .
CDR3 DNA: TGCAGTGCTCCGCCGACCTGGGACACCGGGGAGCTGTTTTTT
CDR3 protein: CSAPPTWDTGELFF

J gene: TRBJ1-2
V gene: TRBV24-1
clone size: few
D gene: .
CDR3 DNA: TGTGCCACCAGTGACTCTTTGTGGGGATCCGGCTACACCTTC
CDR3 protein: CATSDSLWGSGYTF

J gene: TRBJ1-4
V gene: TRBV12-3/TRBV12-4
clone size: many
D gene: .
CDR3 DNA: TGTGCCAGCAGTTTAGGACAGCCTAATGAAAAACTGTTTTTT
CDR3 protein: CASSLGQPNEKLFF

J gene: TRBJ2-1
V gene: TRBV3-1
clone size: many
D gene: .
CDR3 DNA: TGTGCCAGCAGCCAAGACCTGGTGAATGAGCAGTTCTTC
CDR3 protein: CASSQDLVNEQFF

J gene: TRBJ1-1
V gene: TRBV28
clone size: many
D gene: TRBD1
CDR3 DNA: TGTGCCAGCAGTTCGGGACAGGTGGTTGGCACTGAAGCTTTCTTT
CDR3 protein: CASSSGQVVGTEAFF

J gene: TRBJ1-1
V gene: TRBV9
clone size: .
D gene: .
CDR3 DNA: TGTGCCAGCAGCCCCAGCAGTTACACTGAAGCTTTCTTT
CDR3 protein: CASSPSSYTEAFF

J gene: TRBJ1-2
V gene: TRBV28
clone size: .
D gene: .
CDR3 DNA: TGTGCCAGCGGTCAGGGGAAGGGCTATGGCTACACCTTC
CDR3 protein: CASGQGKGYGYTF

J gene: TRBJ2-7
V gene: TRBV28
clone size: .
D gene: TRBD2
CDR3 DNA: TGTGCCAGCATCCCCCGCGGGCGGGGGGGCTTTGAGCAGTACTTC
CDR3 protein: CASIPRGRGGFEQYF

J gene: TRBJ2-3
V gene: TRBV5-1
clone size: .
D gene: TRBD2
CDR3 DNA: TGCGCCAGCAGCTCACTAGCGGGGAGCACAGATACGCAGTATTTT
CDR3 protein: CASSSLAGSTDTQYF

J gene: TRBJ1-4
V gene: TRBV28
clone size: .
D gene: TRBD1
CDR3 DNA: TGTGCCAGCAGCCGAACAACCGGGACAGGGAATGAAAAACTGTTTTTT
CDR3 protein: CASSRTTGTGNEKLFF

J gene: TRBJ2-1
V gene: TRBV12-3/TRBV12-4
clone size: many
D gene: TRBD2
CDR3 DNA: TGTGCCAGCAGGCCCGGGACTAGCCCCTACAATGAGCAGTTCTTC
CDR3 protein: CASRPGTSPYNEQFF

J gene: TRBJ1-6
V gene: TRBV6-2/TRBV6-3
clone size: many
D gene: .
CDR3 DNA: TGTGCCAGCAGTTACTCGGGGGTTTCGAGCTCCTATAATTCACCCCTCCACTTT
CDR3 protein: CASSYSGVSSSYNSPLHF

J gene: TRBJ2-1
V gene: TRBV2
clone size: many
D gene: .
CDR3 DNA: TGTGCCAGCAGTGGAGGGCTCGATGAGCAGTTCTTC
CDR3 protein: CASSGGLDEQFF

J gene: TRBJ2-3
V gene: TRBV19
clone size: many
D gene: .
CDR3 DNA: TGTGCCAGTAGTATCCAAGGGGCCCGTTCAAATACGCAGTATTTT
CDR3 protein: CASSIQGARSNTQYF

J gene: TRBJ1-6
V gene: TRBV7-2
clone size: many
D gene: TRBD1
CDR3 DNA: TGTGCCAGCAGCCCGGGACAGGGTTCACCCCTCCACTTT
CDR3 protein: CASSPGQGSPLHF

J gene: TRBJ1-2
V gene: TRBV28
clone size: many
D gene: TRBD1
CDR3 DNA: TGTGCCAGCAGCCCCCGGACAGGAATCTATGGCTACACCTTC
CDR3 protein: CASSPRTGIYGYTF

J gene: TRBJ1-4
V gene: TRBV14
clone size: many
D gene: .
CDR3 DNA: TGTGCCAGCAGCCAAGATCGGGGGGGCAAGACTAATGAAAAACTGTTTTTT
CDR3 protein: CASSQDRGGKTNEKLFF

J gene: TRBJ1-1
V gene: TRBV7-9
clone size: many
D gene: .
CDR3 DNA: TGTGCCAGCAGCTTTCGGCAGAGCTCGAACACTGAAGCTTTCTTT
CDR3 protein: CASSFRQSSNTEAFF

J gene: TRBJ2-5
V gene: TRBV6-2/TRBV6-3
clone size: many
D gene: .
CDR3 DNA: TGTGCCAGCTGGAGGCCTGGGAGTGGGCTAGAGACCCAGTACTTC
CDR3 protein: CASWRPGSGLETQYF

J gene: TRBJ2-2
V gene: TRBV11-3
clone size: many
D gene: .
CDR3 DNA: TGTGCCAGCAGCTTCCGGCGGAACACCGGGGAGCTGTTTTTT
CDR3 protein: CASSFRRNTGELFF

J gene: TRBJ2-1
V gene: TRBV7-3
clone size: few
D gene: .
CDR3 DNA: TGTGCCAGCAGCACATCCGGGCCGACCTACAATGAGCAGTTCTTC
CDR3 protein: CASSTSGPTYNEQFF

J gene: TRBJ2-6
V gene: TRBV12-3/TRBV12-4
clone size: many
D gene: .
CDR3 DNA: TGTGCCAGCACCTCTCAGGGGAGAGGGGCCAACGTCCTGACTTTC
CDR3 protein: CASTSQGRGANVLTF

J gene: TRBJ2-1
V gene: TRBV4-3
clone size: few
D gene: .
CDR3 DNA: TGCGCCAGCAGCCACCGGCGGGGTTACAATGAGCAGTTCTTC
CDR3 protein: CASSHRRGYNEQFF